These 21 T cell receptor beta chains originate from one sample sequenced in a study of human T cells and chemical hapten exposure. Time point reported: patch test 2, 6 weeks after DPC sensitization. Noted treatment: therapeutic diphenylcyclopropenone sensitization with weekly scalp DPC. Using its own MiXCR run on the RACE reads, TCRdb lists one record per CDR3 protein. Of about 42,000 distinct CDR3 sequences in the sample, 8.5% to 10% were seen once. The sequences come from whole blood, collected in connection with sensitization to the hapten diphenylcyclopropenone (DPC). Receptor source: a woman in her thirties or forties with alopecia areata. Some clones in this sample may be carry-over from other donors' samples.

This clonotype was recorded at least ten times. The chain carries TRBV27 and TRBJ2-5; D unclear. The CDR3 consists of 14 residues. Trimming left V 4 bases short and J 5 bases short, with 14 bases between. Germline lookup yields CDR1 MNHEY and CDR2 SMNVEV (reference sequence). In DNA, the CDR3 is TGTGCCAGCAGTTCTGGCCTGGCCAGGGAGACCCAGTACTTC. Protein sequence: CASSSGLARETQYF.

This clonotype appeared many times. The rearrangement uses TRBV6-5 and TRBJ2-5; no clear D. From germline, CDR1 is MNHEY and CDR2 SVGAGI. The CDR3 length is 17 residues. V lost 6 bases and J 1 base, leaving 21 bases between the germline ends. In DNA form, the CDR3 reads TGTGCCAGCAGCCCTATAGGAAACGTAGTGGGCCAAGAGACCCAGTACTTC. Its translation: CASSPIGNVVGQETQYF.

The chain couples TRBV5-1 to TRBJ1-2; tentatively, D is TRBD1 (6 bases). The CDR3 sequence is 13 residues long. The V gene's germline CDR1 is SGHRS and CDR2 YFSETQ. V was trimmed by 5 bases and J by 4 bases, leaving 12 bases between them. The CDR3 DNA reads TGCGCCAGCAGATCGGGGGGCGGCTATGGCTACACCTTC. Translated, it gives CASRSGGGYGYTF.

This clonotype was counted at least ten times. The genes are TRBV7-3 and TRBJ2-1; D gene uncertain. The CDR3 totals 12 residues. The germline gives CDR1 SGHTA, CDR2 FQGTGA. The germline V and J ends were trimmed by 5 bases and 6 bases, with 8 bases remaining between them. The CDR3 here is CASSQYSNEQFF. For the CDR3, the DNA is TGTGCCAGCAGCCAATACAGCAATGAGCAGTTCTTC.

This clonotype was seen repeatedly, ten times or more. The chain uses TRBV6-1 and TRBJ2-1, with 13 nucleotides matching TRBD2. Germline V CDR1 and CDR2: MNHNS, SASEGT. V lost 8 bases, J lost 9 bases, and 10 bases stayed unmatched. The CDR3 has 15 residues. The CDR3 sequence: CASQTGTSGAVEQFF. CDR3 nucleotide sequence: TGTGCCAGCCAAACCGGGACTAGCGGGGCTGTTGAGCAGTTCTTC.

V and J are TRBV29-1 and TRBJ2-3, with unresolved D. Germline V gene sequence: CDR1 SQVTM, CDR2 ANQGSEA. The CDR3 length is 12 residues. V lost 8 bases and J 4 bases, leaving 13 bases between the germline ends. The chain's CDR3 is CSLRSQADTQYF. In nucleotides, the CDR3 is TGCAGCCTCCGCAGCCAGGCAGATACGCAGTATTTT.

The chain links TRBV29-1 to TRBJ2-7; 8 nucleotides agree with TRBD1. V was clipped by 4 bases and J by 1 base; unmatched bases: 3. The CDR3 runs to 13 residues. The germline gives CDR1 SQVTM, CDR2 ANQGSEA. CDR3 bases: TGCAGCGTTGGACAGGGGACATCCTACGAGCAGTACTTC. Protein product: CSVGQGTSYEQYF.

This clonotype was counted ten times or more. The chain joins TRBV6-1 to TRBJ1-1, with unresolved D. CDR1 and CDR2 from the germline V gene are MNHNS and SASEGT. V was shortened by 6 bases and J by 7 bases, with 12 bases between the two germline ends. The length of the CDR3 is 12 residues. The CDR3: CASSEDVIEAFF. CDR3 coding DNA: TGTGCCAGCAGCGAGGACGTTATTGAAGCTTTCTTT.

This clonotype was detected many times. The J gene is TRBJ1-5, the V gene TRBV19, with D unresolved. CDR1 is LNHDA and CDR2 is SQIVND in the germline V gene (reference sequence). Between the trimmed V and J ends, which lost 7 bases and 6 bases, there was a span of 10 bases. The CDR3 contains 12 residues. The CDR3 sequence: CASNVGLQPQHF. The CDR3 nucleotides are TGTGCCAGTAATGTAGGGCTTCAGCCCCAGCATTTT.

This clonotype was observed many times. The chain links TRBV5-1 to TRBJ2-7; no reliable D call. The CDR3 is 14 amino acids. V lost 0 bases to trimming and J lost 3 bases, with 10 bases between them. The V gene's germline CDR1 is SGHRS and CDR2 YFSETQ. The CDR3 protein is CASSLAETYYEQYF. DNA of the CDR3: TGCGCCAGCAGCTTGGCCGAGACATACTACGAGCAGTACTTC.

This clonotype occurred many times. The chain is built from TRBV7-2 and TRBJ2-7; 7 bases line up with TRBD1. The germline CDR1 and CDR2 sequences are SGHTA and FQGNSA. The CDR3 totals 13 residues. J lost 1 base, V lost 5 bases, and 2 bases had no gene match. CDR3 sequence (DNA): TGTGCCAGCAGCCCGGACAGGTCCTACGAGCAGTACTTC. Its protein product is CASSPDRSYEQYF.

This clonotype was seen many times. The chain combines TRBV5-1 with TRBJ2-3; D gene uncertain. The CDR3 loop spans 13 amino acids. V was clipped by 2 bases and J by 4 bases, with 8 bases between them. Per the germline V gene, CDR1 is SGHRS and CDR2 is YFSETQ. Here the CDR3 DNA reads TGCGCCAGCAGCTTAATCGGGCCAGATACGCAGTATTTT. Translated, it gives CASSLIGPDTQYF.

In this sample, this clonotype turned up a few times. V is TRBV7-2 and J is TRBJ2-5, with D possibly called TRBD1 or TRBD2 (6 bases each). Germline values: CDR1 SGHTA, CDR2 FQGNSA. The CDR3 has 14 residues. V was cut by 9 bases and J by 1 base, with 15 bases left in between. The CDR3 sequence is CASARGLAQETQYF. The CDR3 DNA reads TGTGCCAGTGCTCGGGGGCTAGCCCAAGAGACCCAGTACTTC.

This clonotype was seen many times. CDR3 in DNA: TGTGCCAGCAGTGAAGCGCTTCAGCGGCTCGGGGAGCTGTTTTTT. The encoded protein is CASSEALQRLGELFF. The rearrangement links TRBV2 to TRBJ2-2; possibly TRBD2 for D (5 bases). Trimming took off 0 bases at V and 7 bases at J, with 12 bases between the two ends. Germline V gene sequence: CDR1 SNHLY, CDR2 FYNNEI. This CDR3 has 15 residues.

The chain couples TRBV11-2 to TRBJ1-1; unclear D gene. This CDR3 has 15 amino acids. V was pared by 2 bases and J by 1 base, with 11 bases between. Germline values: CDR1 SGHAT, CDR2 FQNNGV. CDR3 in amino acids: CASSLRTVGNTEAFF. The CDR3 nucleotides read TGTGCCAGCAGCTTACGGACGGTGGGGAACACTGAAGCTTTCTTT. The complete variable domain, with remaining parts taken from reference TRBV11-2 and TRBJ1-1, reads EAGVAQSPRYKIIEKRQSVAFWCNPISGHATLYWYQQILGQGPKLLIQFQNNGVVDDSQLPKDRFSAERLKGVDSTLKIQPAKLEDSAVYLCASSLRTVGNTEAFFGQGTRLTVV.

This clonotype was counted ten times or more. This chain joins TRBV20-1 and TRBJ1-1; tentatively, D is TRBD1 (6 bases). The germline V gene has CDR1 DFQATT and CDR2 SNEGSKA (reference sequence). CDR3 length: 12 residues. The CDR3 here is CSADQGRTEAFF. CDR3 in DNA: TGCAGCGCAGACCAGGGGAGGACTGAAGCTTTCTTT.

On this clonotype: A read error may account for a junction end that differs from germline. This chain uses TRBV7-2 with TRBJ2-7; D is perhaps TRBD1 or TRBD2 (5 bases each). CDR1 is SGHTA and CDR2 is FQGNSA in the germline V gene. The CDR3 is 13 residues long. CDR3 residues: CACSFGALYEQYF. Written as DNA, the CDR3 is TGTGCCTGCAGCTTCGGGGCCTTGTACGAGCAGTACTTC.

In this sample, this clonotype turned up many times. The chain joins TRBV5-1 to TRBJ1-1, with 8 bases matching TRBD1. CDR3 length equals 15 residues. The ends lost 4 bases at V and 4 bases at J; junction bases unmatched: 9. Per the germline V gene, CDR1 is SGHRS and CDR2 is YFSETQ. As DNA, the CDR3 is TGCGCCAGCAGCACAGGGGGGGCTGAGGGCACTGAAGCTTTCTTT. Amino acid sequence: CASSTGGAEGTEAFF.

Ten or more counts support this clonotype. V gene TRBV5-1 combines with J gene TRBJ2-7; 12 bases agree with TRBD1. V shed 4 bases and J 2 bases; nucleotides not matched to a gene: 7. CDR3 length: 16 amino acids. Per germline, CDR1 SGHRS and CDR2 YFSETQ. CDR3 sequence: CASSRGTGGQAYEQYF. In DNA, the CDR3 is TGCGCCAGCAGCCGGGGGACAGGGGGCCAAGCCTACGAGCAGTACTTC.

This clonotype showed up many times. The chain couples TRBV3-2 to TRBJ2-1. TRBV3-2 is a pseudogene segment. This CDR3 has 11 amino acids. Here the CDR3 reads CASSRGSEQFF. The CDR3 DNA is TGTGCCAGCAGCCGGGGTAGTGAGCAGTTCTTC.

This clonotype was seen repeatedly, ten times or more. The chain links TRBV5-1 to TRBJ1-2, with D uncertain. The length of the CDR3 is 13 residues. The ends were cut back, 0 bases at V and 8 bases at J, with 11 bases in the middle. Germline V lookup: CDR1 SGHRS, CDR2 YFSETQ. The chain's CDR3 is CASSLEGSGGYTF. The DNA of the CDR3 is TGCGCCAGCAGCTTGGAGGGCTCGGGAGGCTACACCTTC.